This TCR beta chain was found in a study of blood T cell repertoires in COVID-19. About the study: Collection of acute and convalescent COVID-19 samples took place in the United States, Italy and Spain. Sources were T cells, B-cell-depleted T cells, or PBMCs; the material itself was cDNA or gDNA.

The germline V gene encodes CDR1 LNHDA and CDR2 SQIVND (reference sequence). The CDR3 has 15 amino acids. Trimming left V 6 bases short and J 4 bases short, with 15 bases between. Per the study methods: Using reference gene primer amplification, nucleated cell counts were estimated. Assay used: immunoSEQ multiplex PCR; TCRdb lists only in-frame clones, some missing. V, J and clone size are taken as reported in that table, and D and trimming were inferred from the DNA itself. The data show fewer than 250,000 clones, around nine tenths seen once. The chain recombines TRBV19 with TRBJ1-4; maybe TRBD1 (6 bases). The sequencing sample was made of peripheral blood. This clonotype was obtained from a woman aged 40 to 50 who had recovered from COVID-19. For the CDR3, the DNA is TGTGCCAGTAGGGGGTATCAGGGACATAATGAAAAACTGTTTTTT. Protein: CASRGYQGHNEKLFF. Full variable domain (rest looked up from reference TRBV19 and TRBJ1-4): DGGITQSPKYLFRKEGQNVTLSCEQNLNHDAMYWYRQDPGQGLRLIYYSQIVNDFQKGDIAEGYSVSREKKESFPLTVTSAQKNPTAFYLCASRGYQGHNEKLFFGSGTQLSVL.